Below, one TCR beta chain is given with its context. This record belongs to a study of control samples from healthy donors and cancer patients. The data were produced by immunoSEQ multiplex PCR, yet TCRdb's version contains in-frame clones alone and is incomplete. The table has 170,000 or so clones, under 95% seen once. Trimming left V 8 bases short and J 7 bases short, with 15 bases between. The CDR3 is made up of 12 amino acids. Germline assignment: CDR1 MDHEN and CDR2 SYDVKM. The specimen was blood. The sequence was obtained from a woman aged 18-30 years in good health. The chain links TRBV28 to TRBJ2-7; TRBD1 is a possible D gene (6 bases). CDR3 amino acids: CASGTRLFEQYF. The CDR3 DNA reads TGTGCCAGCGGGACAAGACTCTTTGAGCAGTACTTC.